The 22 T cell receptor beta chains below all came from one sample that was sequenced in a study of STAT5B mutations in CD4+ large granular lymphocyte leukemia. Generated by immunoSEQ multiplex PCR, the TCRdb table keeps only in-frame clones and is missing some. Of 20,000 to 25,000 clones in the sample, 82% are singletons; the top ten hold 8.6%. Sample: CD4+ T cells from blood buffy coats. The receptors come from a human donor in good health.

This rearrangement joins TRBV19 to TRBJ1-5; unclear D gene. The CDR3 runs to 14 residues. In germline, CDR1 is LNHDA, CDR2 SQIVND (reference sequence). V was clipped by 1 base and J by 3 bases, with 7 bases between them. The CDR3 loop reads CASSIGYVNQPQHF. The CDR3 region has the DNA TGTGCCAGTAGTATAGGGTATGTCAATCAGCCCCAGCATTTT.

V is TRBV6-1 and J is TRBJ2-1, with 7 bases identical to TRBD1. This CDR3 is 14 amino acids long. From germline, CDR1 is MNHNS and CDR2 SASEGT. V lost 7 bases to trimming and J lost 2 bases; unmatched junction nucleotides: 5. CDR3 DNA sequence: TGTGCCAGCATATGGGACAGTACCTACAATGAGCAGTTCTTC. This sequence encodes CASIWDSTYNEQFF.

With regard to this clone: A junction boundary mismatches the germline segment, possibly from a read error. The V and J genes are TRBV5-5 and TRBJ2-3; TRBD2 aligns across 8 bases. This CDR3 has 14 residues. The germline V gene has CDR1 SGHKS and CDR2 YYEKEE (reference sequence). CDR3 DNA sequence: TGTGCCAGCAGCGTCGGGCGGGGGGTAGATACGCGGTATTTT. Translated: CASSVGRGVDTRYF.

V is TRBV2 and J is TRBJ1-1, with 8 bases identical to TRBD1. This CDR3 is 13 amino acids long. Germline CDR1 SNHLY, CDR2 FYNNEI. The trim removed 6 bases at V and 3 bases at J, leaving 3 bases unmatched. The CDR3 nucleotides read TGTGCCAGCAGCGGACAGGGCGACACTGAAGCTTTCTTT. This encodes CASSGQGDTEAFF.

The J gene is TRBJ2-5, the V gene TRBV4-1; a weak D match, TRBD2 (5 bases). The J call may not be correct, given that the DNA end is closer to TRBJ2-7. The CDR3 has 16 amino acids. Germline V gene sequence: CDR1 MGHRA, CDR2 YSYEKL. The DNA of the CDR3 is TGCGCCAGCAGCCAAGTTCGGGAAAACGGAAACTACGAGCAGTACTTC. Its translation: CASSQVRENGNYEQYF.

This clone was recorded only once. The V gene is TRBV19, the J gene TRBJ2-7; 9 positions match TRBD1. Germline V gene data show CDR1 as LNHDA and CDR2 as SQIVND (reference sequence). There are 15 residues in the CDR3. The junction had 9 bases not matched to a gene; V was cut back by 8 bases and J by 1 base. The CDR3 DNA reads TGTGCCAGTGCCCCTTCGGGACAGGGTTCCTACGAGCAGTACTTC. This codes for CASAPSGQGSYEQYF.

The chain employs TRBV6-5 and TRBJ2-2, with 8 bases fitting TRBD1. J lost 4 bases, V lost 6 bases, and 7 bases had no gene match. This CDR3 is 15 amino acids long. From germline, CDR1 is MNHEY and CDR2 SVGAGI. CDR3 in DNA: TGTGCCAGCAGCACCGGACAGGGTGGCACCGGGGAGCTGTTTTTT. This codes for CASSTGQGGTGELFF.

This clone was picked up one time. The chain has TRBV4-3 and TRBJ2-1; D possibly matches TRBD1 or TRBD2 (6 bases each). Germline V gene data show CDR1 as LGHNA and CDR2 as YSLEER. The CDR3 is 15 residues long. Trimming took off 10 bases at V and 2 bases at J, with 18 bases between the two ends. The DNA of the CDR3 is TGCGCCAATAGTGGCACCGGGGGCCCCTACAATGAGCAGTTCTTC. Protein: CANSGTGGPYNEQFF.

The chain employs TRBV7-2 and TRBJ2-5; tentatively, D is TRBD1 (5 bases). The J call is in doubt because the DNA end fits TRBJ2-7 better. This CDR3 has 14 amino acids. Germline V gives CDR1 SGHTA, CDR2 FQGNSA. The chain's CDR3 is CASSLTGSMDEQYF. CDR3 DNA: TGTGCCAGCAGTTTAACAGGAAGTATGGACGAGCAGTACTTC.

This chain connects TRBV30 to TRBJ1-2; D remains ambiguous. The germline gives CDR1 GTSNPN, CDR2 SVGIG (reference sequence). Deletions cut 3 bases from V and 4 bases from J, with 9 bases between. The CDR3 spans 12 residues. CDR3 loop: CAWSPTRYGYTF. CDR3 nucleotide sequence: TGTGCCTGGAGCCCTACACGCTATGGCTACACCTTC.

This rearrangement joins TRBV5-1 to TRBJ2-7; 9 nucleotides match TRBD1. Germline assignment: CDR1 SGHRS and CDR2 YFSETQ. V lost 4 bases to trimming and J lost 5 bases; unmatched junction nucleotides: 10. This CDR3 contains 15 residues. The CDR3: CASSLPGQGDNEQYF. The DNA of the CDR3 is TGCGCCAGCAGCCTCCCGGGACAGGGAGACAACGAGCAGTACTTC.

This sequence joins TRBV30 and TRBJ2-7; D unclear. Trimming removed 2 bases at V and 3 bases at J, with 8 bases between. The CDR3 totals 12 residues. The germline V gene has CDR1 GTSNPN and CDR2 SVGIG (reference sequence). In DNA form, the CDR3 reads TGTGCCTGGAGTCGTGGCAGCTACGAGCAGTACTTC. Protein product: CAWSRGSYEQYF. Full variable domain (remainder filled in from reference TRBV30 and TRBJ2-7): SQTIHQWPATLVQPVGSPLSLECTVEGTSNPNLYWYRQAAGRGLQLLFYSVGIGQISSEVPQNLSASRPQDRQFILSSKKLLLSDSGFYLCAWSRGSYEQYFGPGTRLTVT.

The CDR3 DNA is TGCGCCAGCAGGCCGGGCCAGGTGTCGCAGCCCCAGCATTTT. This gives the protein CASRPGQVSQPQHF. The genes are TRBV10-2 and TRBJ1-5; D remains unclear. The germline gives CDR1 WSHSY, CDR2 SAAADI. V lost 6 bases to trimming and J lost 7 bases, with 16 bases between them. This CDR3 spans 14 amino acids.

This chain joins TRBV7-2 and TRBJ2-2, with D perhaps matching TRBD2 (6 bases). The CDR3 runs 15 residues. The V gene lost 3 bases and the J gene lost 4 bases, with 12 bases spanning the gap. The germline gives CDR1 SGHTA, CDR2 FQGNSA. CDR3 coding DNA: TGTGCCAGCAGCTTTTTGGCGGGACTCACCGGGGAGCTGTTTTTT. It is translated as CASSFLAGLTGELFF. Together with reference TRBV7-2 and TRBJ2-2, the CDR3 gives the full variable domain: GAGVSQSPSNKVTEKGKDVELRCDPISGHTALYWYRQSLGQGLEFLIYFQGNSAPDKSGLPSDRFSAERTGGSVSTLTIQRTQQEDSAVYLCASSFLAGLTGELFFGEGSRLTVL.

This clone came up a few times. The J gene is TRBJ1-5, the V gene TRBV12-1. TRBV12-1 is listed as a pseudogene. This CDR3 comprises 18 residues. CDR3 loop: CASPSEGPSENSNQPQHF. In DNA, the CDR3 is TGTGCCAGCCCTTCCGAAGGACCGTCAGAAAATAGCAATCAGCCCCAGCATTTT.

The chain combines TRBV7-3 with TRBJ2-5; 8 nucleotides agree with TRBD2. The V gene's germline CDR1 is SGHTA and CDR2 FQGTGA. J lost 5 bases, V lost 0 bases, and 5 bases had no gene match. CDR3 length equals 15 residues. The CDR3 region has the DNA TGTGCCAGCAGCTTAACTAGCGGGGTGTATGAGACCCAGTACTTC. It is translated as CASSLTSGVYETQYF. Full variable domain (remainder filled in from reference TRBV7-3 and TRBJ2-5): GAGVSQTPSNKVTEKGKYVELRCDPISGHTALYWYRQSLGQGPEFLIYFQGTGAADDSGLPNDRFFAVRPEGSVSTLKIQRTERGDSAVYLCASSLTSGVYETQYFGPGTRLLVL.

This chain uses TRBV28 with TRBJ1-1; possible D gene TRBD1, 5 bases. CDR3 length: 14 amino acids. The ends were cut back, 6 bases at V and 3 bases at J, with 14 bases in the middle. Germline lookup yields CDR1 MDHEN and CDR2 SYDVKM. The CDR3 here is CASRALGLYTEAFF. Here the CDR3 DNA reads TGTGCCAGCAGGGCCCTGGGGCTGTACACTGAAGCTTTCTTT.

This clone was recorded a few times. The chain employs TRBV7-2 and TRBJ1-2; 10 bases are shared with TRBD1. The CDR3 contains 16 residues. Germline assignment: CDR1 SGHTA and CDR2 FQGNSA. Trimming removed 8 bases from V and 0 bases from J; junction bases left unmatched: 9. The CDR3 region is CASAPGQGTSNYGYTF. CDR3 DNA sequence: TGTGCCAGCGCCCCGGGACAGGGGACCTCTAACTATGGCTACACCTTC.

The chain joins TRBV5-1 to TRBJ2-3; possible D gene TRBD2, 5 bases. The V gene's germline CDR1 is SGHRS and CDR2 YFSETQ. The CDR3 consists of 14 residues. Trimming removed 1 base from V and 3 bases from J, with 9 bases in between. The CDR3 loop reads CASSLRSGTDTQYF. The CDR3 nucleotides read TGCGCCAGCAGCTTGAGATCGGGGACAGATACGCAGTATTTT. The full variable domain, completed using reference TRBV5-1 and TRBJ2-3, is KAGVTQTPRYLIKTRGQQVTLSCSPISGHRSVSWYQQTPGQGLQFLFEYFSETQRNKGNFPGRFSGRQFSNSRSEMNVSTLELGDSALYLCASSLRSGTDTQYFGPGTRLTVL.

J is TRBJ2-7 and V is TRBV25-1, with 9 bases fitting TRBD1. Germline CDR1 is MGHDK and CDR2 is SYGVNS. This CDR3 is 14 amino acids long. V trimming: 2 bases; J trimming: 5 bases; junction bases outside the gene matches: 4. This CDR3 is CASSEIGTGNEQYF. CDR3 in DNA: TGTGCCAGCAGTGAAATCGGGACAGGGAACGAGCAGTACTTC.

This sequence joins TRBV6-5 and TRBJ2-5; D assignment may be TRBD1 or TRBD2 (5 bases each). Trimming stripped 6 bases from V and 1 base from J, with 9 bases between. Germline CDR1 is MNHEY and CDR2 is SVGAGI. The CDR3 runs to 13 residues. In nucleotides, the CDR3 is TGTGCCAGCAGCGGGACGACCCAAGAGACCCAGTACTTC. It yields the protein CASSGTTQETQYF.

This rearrangement joins TRBV27 to TRBJ1-2, with TRBD1 matching over 7 bases. V lost 6 bases, J lost 7 bases, and 14 bases stayed unmatched. The CDR3 contains 15 residues. Germline loops: CDR1 MNHEY, CDR2 SMNVEV (reference sequence). The CDR3 protein is CASRPSGQGGLGYTF. The CDR3 DNA follows: TGTGCCAGCAGACCCTCGGGTCAGGGGGGTCTTGGCTACACCTTC.